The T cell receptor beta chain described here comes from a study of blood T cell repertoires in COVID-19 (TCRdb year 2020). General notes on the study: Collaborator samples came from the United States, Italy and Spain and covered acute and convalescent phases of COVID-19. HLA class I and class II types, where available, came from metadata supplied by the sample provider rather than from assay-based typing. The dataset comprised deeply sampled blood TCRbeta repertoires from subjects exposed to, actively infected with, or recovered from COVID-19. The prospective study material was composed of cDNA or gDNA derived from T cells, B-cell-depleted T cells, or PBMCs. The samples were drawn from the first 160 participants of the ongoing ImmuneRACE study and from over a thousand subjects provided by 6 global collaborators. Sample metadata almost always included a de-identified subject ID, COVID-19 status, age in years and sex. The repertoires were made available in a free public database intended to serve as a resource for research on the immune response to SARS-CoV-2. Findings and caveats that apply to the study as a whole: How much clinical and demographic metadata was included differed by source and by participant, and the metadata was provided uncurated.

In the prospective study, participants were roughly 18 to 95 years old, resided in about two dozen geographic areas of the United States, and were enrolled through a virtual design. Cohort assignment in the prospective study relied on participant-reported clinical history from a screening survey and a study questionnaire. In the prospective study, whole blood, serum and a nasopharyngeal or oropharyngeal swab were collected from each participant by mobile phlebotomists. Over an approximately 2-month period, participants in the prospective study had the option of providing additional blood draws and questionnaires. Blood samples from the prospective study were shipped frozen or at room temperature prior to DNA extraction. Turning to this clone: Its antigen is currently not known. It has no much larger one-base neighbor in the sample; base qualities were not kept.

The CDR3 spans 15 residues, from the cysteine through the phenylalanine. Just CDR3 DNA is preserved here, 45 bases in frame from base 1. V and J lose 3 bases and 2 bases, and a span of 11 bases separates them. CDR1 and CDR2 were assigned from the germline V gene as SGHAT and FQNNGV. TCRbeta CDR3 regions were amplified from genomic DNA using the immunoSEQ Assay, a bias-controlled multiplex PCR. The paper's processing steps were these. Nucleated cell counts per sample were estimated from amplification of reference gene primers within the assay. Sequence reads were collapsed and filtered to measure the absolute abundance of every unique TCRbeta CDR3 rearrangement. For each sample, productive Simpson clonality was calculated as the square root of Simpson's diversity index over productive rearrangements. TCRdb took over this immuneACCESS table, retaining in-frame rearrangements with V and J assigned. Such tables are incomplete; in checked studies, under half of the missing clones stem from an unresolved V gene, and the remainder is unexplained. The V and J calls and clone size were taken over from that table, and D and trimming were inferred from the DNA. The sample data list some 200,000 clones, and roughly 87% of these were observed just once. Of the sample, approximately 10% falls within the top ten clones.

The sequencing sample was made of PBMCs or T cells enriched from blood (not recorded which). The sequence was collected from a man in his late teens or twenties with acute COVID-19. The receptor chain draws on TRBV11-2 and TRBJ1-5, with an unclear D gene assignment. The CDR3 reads CASSFFAGGNQPQHF. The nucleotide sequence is TGTGCCAGCAGCTTCTTTGCAGGTGGCAATCAGCCCCAGCATTTT.